This TCR beta chain originates from a study of blood T cell repertoires in COVID-19. Study-wide background: T cells, B-cell-depleted T cells, or PBMCs provided the cDNA or gDNA that served as material.

A remark on this clone: Germline is not matched at one junction end, which may reflect a read error.

Germline V gives CDR1 MGHDK, CDR2 SYGVNS. CDR3 length equals 13 residues. Method: immunoSEQ multiplex PCR; TCRdb's copy keeps in-frame clones and lacks some. The sample shows tens of thousands of clones, 60% to 85% of them seen only once. The sample taken for sequencing was peripheral blood. This rearrangement joins TRBV25-1 to TRBJ2-7, with 10 bases fitting TRBD2. The sequence was obtained from a human donor in a cohort sampled during active COVID-19. For the CDR3, the DNA is TGTGCCAGCAGTGAAGGGACTAGCGTACCTCGGGACTTC. The encoded protein is CASSEGTSVPRDF.